This TCR beta chain is from a study of radiation and T cells in renal cell carcinoma. Indicated time point: blood 2 weeks post-SBRT. As for treatment: 15 Gy SBRT to primary tumor, nephrectomy 4 weeks later. Some clones are missing from TCRdb's copy, which holds only in-frame ones; the method was immunoSEQ multiplex PCR. This table has roughly 130,000 clones, 88% appearing once. The sample consisted of blood, taken from a patient whose treatment included radiotherapy and nephrectomy. The receptor was derived from a woman aged 70-85 years with renal cell carcinoma.

CDR3 region: CASSPGDRKSYGYTF. The CDR3 coding sequence is TGTGCCAGCTCACCCGGGGACAGGAAATCCTATGGCTACACCTTC. The chain employs TRBV18 and TRBJ1-2, with TRBD1 matching 8 bases. Unmatched junction bases numbered 7, after V lost 3 bases and J lost 4 bases. The germline CDR1 and CDR2 sequences are KGHSH and LQKENI. CDR3 length: 15 residues.